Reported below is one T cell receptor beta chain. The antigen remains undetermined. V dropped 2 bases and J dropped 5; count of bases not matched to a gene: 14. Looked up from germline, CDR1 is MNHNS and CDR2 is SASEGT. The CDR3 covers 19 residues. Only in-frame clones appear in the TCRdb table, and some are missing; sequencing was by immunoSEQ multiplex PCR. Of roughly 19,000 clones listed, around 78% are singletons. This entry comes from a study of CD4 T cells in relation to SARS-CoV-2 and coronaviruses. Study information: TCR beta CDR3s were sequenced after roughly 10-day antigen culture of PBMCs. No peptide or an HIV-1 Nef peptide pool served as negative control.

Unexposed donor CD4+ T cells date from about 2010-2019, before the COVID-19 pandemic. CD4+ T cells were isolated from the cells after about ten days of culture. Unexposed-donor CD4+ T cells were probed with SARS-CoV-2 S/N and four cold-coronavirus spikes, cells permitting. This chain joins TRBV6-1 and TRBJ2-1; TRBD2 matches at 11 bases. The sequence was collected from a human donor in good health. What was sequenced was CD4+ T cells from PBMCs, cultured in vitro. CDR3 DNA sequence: TGTGCCAGCAGTGAATCTTTGTCTAATCTAGCGGGAGGCCACAATGAGCAGTTCTTC. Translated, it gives CASSESLSNLAGGHNEQFF.